One and the same sample provided the 32 T cell receptor beta chains below, sequenced in a study of cytomegalovirus exposure and HLA in healthy donors. Produced via immunoSEQ multiplex PCR; TCRdb's table is partial and in-frame only. Among around 98,000 clones listed, 87% were seen once. Sequencing was done on a sample of PBMCs. The receptors shown here come from a woman aged 30 to 39 in good health and CMV-seronegative.

The rearrangement uses TRBV7-3 and TRBJ2-3; no definite D call. The CDR3 has 10 amino acids. The germline V gene encodes CDR1 SGHTA and CDR2 FQGTGA. V gave up 5 bases and J gave up 7 bases, with 4 bases separating them. Here the CDR3 reads CASSGYTQYF. In DNA, the CDR3 is TGTGCCAGCAGCGGCTATACGCAGTATTTT.

The chain carries TRBV7-2 and TRBJ2-3; 9 positions match TRBD2. Trimming at V came to 4 bases and at J to 0 bases, leaving 5 bases not matched to a gene. The germline V gene encodes CDR1 SGHTA and CDR2 FQGNSA. The CDR3 runs to 16 residues. The CDR3 DNA reads TGTGCCAGCAGCTCGACTAGCGGTACTAGCACAGATACGCAGTATTTT. Its protein is CASSSTSGTSTDTQYF.

The chain uses TRBV5-6 and TRBJ2-1; 7 bases are a match to TRBD1. Germline loops: CDR1 SGHDT, CDR2 YYEEEE. The CDR3 sequence is 13 residues long. J was trimmed by 9 bases and V by 0 bases; bases with no gene match: 3. This chain's CDR3 is CASSLEQGSEQFF. CDR3 DNA sequence: TGTGCCAGCAGCTTGGAACAGGGGAGTGAGCAGTTCTTC.

The V call is TRBV7-9, the J call TRBJ1-5, with 7 nucleotides matching TRBD1. There are 13 residues in the CDR3. V shed 5 bases, J shed 12 bases, and the junction held 10 bases outside the gene matches. Germline V CDR1 and CDR2: SEHNR, FQNEAQ (reference sequence). CDR3 in amino acids: CASSRGPTPFQHF. CDR3 DNA: TGTGCCAGCAGCAGGGGGCCAACCCCTTTCCAGCATTTT. The entire variable domain, with the rest obtained from reference TRBV7-9 and TRBJ1-5, is as follows: DTGVSQNPRHKITKRGQNVTFRCDPISEHNRLYWYRQTLGQGPEFLTYFQNEAQLEKSRLLSDRFSAERPKGSFSTLEIQRTEQGDSAMYLCASSRGPTPFQHFGDGTRLSIL.

The chain links TRBV18 to TRBJ1-1; no reliable D call. This CDR3 contains 12 residues. Between the trimmed V and J ends, which lost 2 bases and 11 bases, there was a span of 12 bases. From germline, CDR1 is KGHSH and CDR2 LQKENI. The CDR3 reads CASSPVSQQAFF. CDR3 DNA: TGTGCCAGCTCACCAGTTTCTCAACAGGCTTTCTTT. Complete variable domain (other parts from reference TRBV18 and TRBJ1-1): NAGVMQNPRHLVRRRGQEARLRCSPMKGHSHVYWYRQLPEEGLKFMVYLQKENIIDESGMPKERFSAEFPKEGPSILRIQQVVRGDSAAYFCASSPVSQQAFFGQGTRLTVV.

This sequence joins TRBV7-9 and TRBJ2-7; 9 positions match TRBD1. The CDR3 contains 14 residues. Germline V gives CDR1 SEHNR, CDR2 FQNEAQ (reference sequence). V lost 6 bases, J lost 7 bases, and 10 bases stayed unmatched. In DNA form, the CDR3 reads TGTGCCAGCAGTCCCGGGACAGGGAGTAGGGAGCAGTACTTC. Translating gives CASSPGTGSREQYF.

Only one count was recorded for this clone. This chain connects TRBV28 to TRBJ2-5, with 8 positions matching TRBD1. The germline CDR1 and CDR2 sequences are MDHEN and SYDVKM. The CDR3 totals 16 residues. The V gene end was trimmed by 4 bases and the J gene end by 4 bases; junction bases not matched to a gene: 11. The CDR3 protein is CASSSDGQGAVETQYF. In DNA form, the CDR3 reads TGTGCCAGCAGTTCAGACGGGCAGGGGGCGGTAGAGACCCAGTACTTC.

V is TRBV7-2 and J is TRBJ2-2; 7 bases align to TRBD2. Trimming cost V 6 bases and J 2 bases; bases outside gene matches: 6. CDR3 length: 15 residues. Germline V lookup: CDR1 SGHTA, CDR2 FQGNSA. In DNA, the CDR3 is TGTGCCAGCAGATCTACTAGCGTTAACACCGGGGAGCTGTTTTTT. It specifies CASRSTSVNTGELFF.

The chain uses TRBV7-8 and TRBJ2-1, with a tentative D call TRBD1 (5 bases). The V gene's germline CDR1 is SGHVS and CDR2 FQNEAQ. V shed 1 base and J shed 9 bases, with 13 bases lying between them. The CDR3 totals 14 residues. The CDR3 is CASSLGPLGVEQFF. CDR3 bases: TGTGCCAGCAGCTTAGGGCCCCTAGGGGTTGAGCAGTTCTTC.

This CDR3 reads CASSQAPLSIEQFF. DNA for the CDR3: TGCGCCAGCAGCCAAGCACCCCTTAGCATCGAGCAGTTCTTC. The V gene is TRBV4-1, the J gene TRBJ2-1; D uncertain. Per the germline V gene, CDR1 is MGHRA and CDR2 is YSYEKL. Trimming stripped 1 base from V and 10 bases from J, with 14 bases between. The CDR3 runs to 14 residues.

The V call is TRBV6-5, the J call TRBJ1-4; D not resolved. Germline values: CDR1 MNHEY, CDR2 SVGAGI. V was trimmed by 1 base and J by 8 bases, leaving 14 bases between them. This CDR3 has 15 residues. CDR3 DNA: TGTGCCAGCAGTTACTGGCGGGGAATGGGGGAAAAACTGTTTTTT. Translating it yields CASSYWRGMGEKLFF.

This clone has a handful of counts. CDR3 in DNA: TGTGCTAGTGGTCTCGTACAGGGGGGGCTTGCAATTACTGAAGCTTTCTTT. Translating it yields CASGLVQGGLAITEAFF. The chain links TRBV12-5 to TRBJ1-1, with 8 bases lining up with TRBD1. The germline V gene has CDR1 LGHNT and CDR2 FRNRAP. The CDR3 sequence is 17 residues long. The J segment lost 5 bases and the V segment lost 5 bases, leaving 16 bases of the junction unmatched.

The rearrangement links TRBV7-7 to TRBJ2-3, with 7 bases identical to TRBD2. The length of the CDR3 is 13 residues. V gave up 3 bases and J gave up 6 bases; unmatched junction bases: 3. Germline CDR1 is SSHAT and CDR2 is FNYEAQ (reference sequence). The CDR3 is CASSFGEGDTQYF. CDR3 DNA sequence: TGTGCCAGCAGCTTCGGGGAGGGGGATACGCAGTATTTT.

The chain is built from TRBV18 and TRBJ2-7; possible D gene TRBD1, 5 bases. This CDR3 region has 14 residues. V lost 5 bases to trimming and J lost 2 bases, with 13 bases between them. Germline lookup yields CDR1 KGHSH and CDR2 LQKENI. CDR3 in amino acids: CASSDTGLAYEQYF. CDR3 bases: TGTGCCAGCTCAGACACAGGTTTGGCCTACGAGCAGTACTTC.

This chain joins TRBV6-6 and TRBJ2-1, with 7 positions matching TRBD2. Losses at the gene ends were 5 bases for V and 2 bases for J; bases not matched to a gene: 6. The length of the CDR3 is 15 residues. Germline V gives CDR1 MNHNY, CDR2 SVGAGI (reference sequence). CDR3 protein: CASSPSGNTYNEQFF. CDR3 nucleotide sequence: TGTGCCAGCAGTCCTAGCGGTAACACCTACAATGAGCAGTTCTTC.

The CDR3 DNA sequence: TGTGCCAGCGGGGGAGGTGGCTACACCTTC. Translated: CASGGGGYTF. V and J are TRBV7-9 and TRBJ1-2; TRBD1 might be the D (5 bases). Deletions cut 8 bases from V and 7 bases from J, with 8 bases between. CDR3 length equals 10 residues. Germline values: CDR1 SEHNR, CDR2 FQNEAQ (reference sequence). The full variable domain, with the rest looked up from reference TRBV7-9 and TRBJ1-2, is DTGVSQNPRHKITKRGQNVTFRCDPISEHNRLYWYRQTLGQGPEFLTYFQNEAQLEKSRLLSDRFSAERPKGSFSTLEIQRTEQGDSAMYLCASGGGGYTFGSGTRLTVV.

The V and J genes are TRBV18 and TRBJ2-2, with TRBD1 as a possible D gene (6 bases). In germline, CDR1 is KGHSH, CDR2 LQKENI. The CDR3 contains 12 residues. V dropped 4 bases and J dropped 10 bases, with 10 bases sitting between them. The CDR3 DNA sequence: TGTGCCAGCTCACGGGGGCTACTGGAGCTGTTTTTT. Protein sequence: CASSRGLLELFF.

The chain joins TRBV5-4 to TRBJ2-2, with D tentatively TRBD1 (6 bases). CDR3 length: 15 amino acids. Germline loops: CDR1 SGHNT, CDR2 YYREEE (reference sequence). Trimming shortened V by 1 base and J by 5 bases, and 12 bases separated the two germline ends. CDR3 sequence: CASSLPSRGTGELFF. The CDR3 DNA reads as TGTGCCAGCAGCTTGCCCTCCAGGGGTACCGGGGAGCTGTTTTTT.

V usage is TRBV6-1 and J usage is TRBJ1-5; 7 bases are a match to TRBD1. The CDR3 is 14 amino acids. Per the germline V gene, CDR1 is MNHNS and CDR2 is SASEGT. V lost 5 bases to trimming and J lost 2 bases; unmatched junction nucleotides: 3. The CDR3 is CASSQGQGNQPQHF. The CDR3 DNA reads TGTGCCAGCAGTCAAGGACAGGGCAATCAGCCCCAGCATTTT.

The gene calls are TRBV9 and TRBJ2-2, with D tentatively TRBD2 (6 bases). V dropped 0 bases and J dropped 7 bases, with 13 bases sitting between them. The CDR3 spans 15 residues. Germline CDR1 and CDR2: SGDLS and YYNGEE. CDR3 in amino acids: CASSVVEKAGGELFF. The DNA of the CDR3 is TGTGCCAGCAGCGTAGTAGAGAAAGCGGGCGGGGAGCTGTTTTTT.

The chain has TRBV7-6 and TRBJ2-1; tentatively, D is TRBD2 (7 bases). The germline V gene has CDR1 SGHVS and CDR2 FNYEAQ. The CDR3 covers 16 residues. The V and J ends lost 5 bases and 0 bases respectively, with 14 bases between them. CDR3 DNA sequence: TGTGCCAGCAGCCCGAGAGGGGGGGTCTCCTACAATGAGCAGTTCTTC. Translated, it gives CASSPRGGVSYNEQFF.

The chain recombines TRBV4-2 with TRBJ1-5; tentative D call: TRBD1 (6 bases). Germline V gene sequence: CDR1 LGHNA, CDR2 YNFKEQ. V lost 5 bases, J lost 3 bases, and 14 bases lay in between. CDR3 size: 15 residues. In DNA form, the CDR3 reads TGTGCCAGCAGCAAAGGACCAGGGGTCAATCAGCCCCAGCATTTT. It is translated as CASSKGPGVNQPQHF.

This chain joins TRBV5-1 and TRBJ1-1; no firm D call. V was shortened by 3 bases and J by 8 bases, with 14 bases between the two germline ends. CDR1 and CDR2 from the germline V gene are SGHRS and YFSETQ. CDR3 length equals 13 residues. The CDR3, as DNA: TGCGCCAGCAGCTCTAACCCCGTTAAAGAAGCTTTCTTT. Encoded protein: CASSSNPVKEAFF.

The chain couples TRBV4-3 to TRBJ1-3, with D perhaps matching TRBD1 (5 bases). The length of the CDR3 is 15 residues. V was clipped by 0 bases and J by 5 bases, with 11 bases between them. CDR1 LGHNA and CDR2 YSLEER come from the germline V gene. CDR3 sequence: CASSQDYRRRNTIYF. As DNA, the CDR3 is TGCGCCAGCAGCCAAGATTACAGGCGCCGAAACACCATATATTTT.

The V gene is TRBV6-1, the J gene TRBJ2-2, with 7 bases matching TRBD2. V lost 3 bases, J lost 5 bases, and 9 bases stayed unmatched. The CDR3 consists of 16 residues. Looked up from germline, CDR1 is MNHNS and CDR2 is SASEGT. The CDR3 sequence is CASSEVSGAGTGELFF. The CDR3 DNA reads as TGTGCCAGCAGTGAGGTTAGCGGAGCGGGGACCGGGGAGCTGTTTTTT.

The chain uses TRBV11-3 and TRBJ2-1; 7 nucleotides line up with TRBD2. V shed 4 bases and J 9 bases; nucleotides not matched to a gene: 6. Germline-derived CDR1 and CDR2 are SGHNT and YENEEA. CDR3 length: 13 amino acids. CDR3 in DNA: TGTGCCAGCAGCTGGACTAGGTTAACTGAGCAGTTCTTC. Its protein product is CASSWTRLTEQFF.

V is TRBV18 and J is TRBJ1-6; TRBD1 matches at 9 bases. CDR1 is KGHSH, CDR2 LQKENI, per germline. J lost 8 bases, V lost 3 bases, and 5 bases had no gene match. The CDR3 loop spans 15 amino acids. The CDR3 spells CASSPRTGDYSPLHF. The CDR3 DNA sequence: TGTGCCAGCTCACCCAGGACAGGGGATTATTCACCCCTCCACTTT.

This clone was seen a few times. The chain uses TRBV6-1 and TRBJ1-5, with a weak D call TRBD1 (5 bases). The CDR3 has 14 amino acids. The germline V gene encodes CDR1 MNHNS and CDR2 SASEGT. Trimming removed 4 bases from V and 7 bases from J, with 14 bases in between. The CDR3 nucleotides read TGTGCCAGCAGTGTATCTCGGGGGGGACAGCCCCAGCATTTT. Its translation: CASSVSRGGQPQHF.

The chain joins TRBV18 to TRBJ2-2, with 9 bases aligning to TRBD1. This CDR3 spans 16 amino acids. The J segment lost 4 bases and the V segment lost 9 bases, leaving 12 bases of the junction unmatched. Germline loops: CDR1 KGHSH, CDR2 LQKENI. The CDR3 protein is CASQPPETGGTGELFF. The CDR3 DNA sequence: TGTGCCAGTCAACCACCGGAGACAGGGGGCACCGGGGAGCTGTTTTTT. The full variable domain, completed using reference TRBV18 and TRBJ2-2, is NAGVMQNPRHLVRRRGQEARLRCSPMKGHSHVYWYRQLPEEGLKFMVYLQKENIIDESGMPKERFSAEFPKEGPSILRIQQVVRGDSAAYFCASQPPETGGTGELFFGEGSRLTVL.

J is TRBJ2-3 and V is TRBV11-3; D is perhaps TRBD2 (6 bases). Trimming shortened V by 6 bases and J by 1 base, and 8 bases separated the two germline ends. Germline V gives CDR1 SGHNT, CDR2 YENEEA. This CDR3 spans 13 amino acids. The CDR3 nucleotides are TGTGCCAGCAGGGAGCGGGGCACAGATACGCAGTATTTT. Its protein product is CASRERGTDTQYF.

About this clone itself: The same CDR3 arises from other DNA sequences in this sample as well. This rearrangement joins TRBV5-1 to TRBJ1-2; 7 nucleotides line up with TRBD1. Germline V gives CDR1 SGHRS, CDR2 YFSETQ. With 1 base clipped from V and 0 bases from J, the junction kept 0 bases outside the gene matches. CDR3 length: 14 residues. The CDR3 sequence: CASSLTGANYGYTF. CDR3 coding DNA: TGCGCCAGCAGCTTGACAGGGGCTAACTATGGCTACACCTTC.

The V and J genes are TRBV18 and TRBJ1-2; 8 nucleotides match TRBD1. CDR3 length equals 14 residues. Trimming at V came to 3 bases and at J to 6 bases, leaving 6 bases not matched to a gene. The germline gives CDR1 KGHSH, CDR2 LQKENI. The CDR3 nucleotides are TGTGCCAGCTCACCCGGCAGGGGGCTCAATGGCTACACCTTC. This sequence encodes CASSPGRGLNGYTF.